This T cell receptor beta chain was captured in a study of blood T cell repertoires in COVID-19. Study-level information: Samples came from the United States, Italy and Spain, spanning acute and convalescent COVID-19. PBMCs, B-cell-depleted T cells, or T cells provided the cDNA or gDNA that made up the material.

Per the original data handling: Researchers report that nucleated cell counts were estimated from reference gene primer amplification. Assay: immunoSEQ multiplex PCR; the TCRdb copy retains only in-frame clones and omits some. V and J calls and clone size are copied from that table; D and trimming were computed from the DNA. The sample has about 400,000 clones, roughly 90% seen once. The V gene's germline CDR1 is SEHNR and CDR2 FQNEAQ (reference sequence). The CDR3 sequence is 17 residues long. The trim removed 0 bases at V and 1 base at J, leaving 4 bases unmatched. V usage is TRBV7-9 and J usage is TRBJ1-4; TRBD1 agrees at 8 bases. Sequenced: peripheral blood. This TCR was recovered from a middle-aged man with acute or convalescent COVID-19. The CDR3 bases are TGTGCCAGCAGCTTAGCGAGGACAGGGCAAACTAATGAAAAACTGTTTTTT. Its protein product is CASSLARTGQTNEKLFF.